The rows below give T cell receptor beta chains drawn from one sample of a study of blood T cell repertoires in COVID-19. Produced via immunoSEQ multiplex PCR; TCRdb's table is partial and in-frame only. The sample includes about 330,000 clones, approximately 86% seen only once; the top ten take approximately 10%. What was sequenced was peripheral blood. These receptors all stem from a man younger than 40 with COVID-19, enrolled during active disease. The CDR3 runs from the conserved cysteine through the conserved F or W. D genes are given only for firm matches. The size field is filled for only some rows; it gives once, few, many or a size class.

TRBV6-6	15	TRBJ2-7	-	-	CASSYSRGITYEQYF	TGTGCCAGCAGTTACTCGAGAGGGATCACCTACGAGCAGTACTTC
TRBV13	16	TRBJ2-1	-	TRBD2	CASSTGTSGGVNEQFF	TGTGCCAGCAGCACCGGGACTAGCGGGGGGGTCAATGAGCAGTTCTTC
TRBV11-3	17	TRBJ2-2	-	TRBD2	CASSLGLAAANTGELFF	TGTGCCAGCAGCTTGGGACTAGCGGCCGCGAACACCGGGGAGCTGTTTTTT
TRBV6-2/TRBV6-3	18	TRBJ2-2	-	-	CASSYEQGSFSNTGELFF	TGTGCCAGCAGTTACGAACAGGGCAGCTTCTCGAACACCGGGGAGCTGTTTTTT
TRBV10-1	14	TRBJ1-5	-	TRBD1	CASKRQGSNQPQHF	TGCGCCAGCAAGCGACAGGGTAGCAATCAGCCCCAGCATTTT
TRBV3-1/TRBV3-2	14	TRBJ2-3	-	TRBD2	CASSLSGGSDTQYF	TGTGCCAGCAGCCTTAGCGGGGGGTCAGATACGCAGTATTTT
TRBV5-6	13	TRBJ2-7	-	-	CASSLIGQGEQYF	TGTGCCAGCAGCTTGATCGGGCAGGGAGAGCAGTACTTC
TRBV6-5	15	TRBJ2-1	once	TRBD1	CASNGQGAVWNEQFF	TGTGCCAGCAACGGACAGGGGGCGGTTTGGAATGAGCAGTTCTTC
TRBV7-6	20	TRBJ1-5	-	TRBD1	CASSFSGTGYAPKAGQPQHF	TGTGCCAGCAGCTTCTCCGGGACAGGGTACGCCCCAAAGGCCGGTCAGCCCCAGCATTTT
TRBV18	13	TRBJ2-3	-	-	CATNPQGTDTQYF	TGTGCCACCAACCCCCAGGGAACAGATACGCAGTATTTT
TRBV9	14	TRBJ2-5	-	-	CASSARAGQETQYF	TGTGCCAGCAGCGCCCGGGCGGGCCAAGAGACCCAGTACTTC
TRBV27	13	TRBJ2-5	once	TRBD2	CASRTAGEETQYF	TGTGCCAGCAGAACGGCGGGAGAAGAGACCCAGTACTTC
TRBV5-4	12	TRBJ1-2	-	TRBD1	CASSWTGIGYTF	TGTGCCAGCAGCTGGACAGGGATTGGCTACACCTTC
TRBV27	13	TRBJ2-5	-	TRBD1	CASSPRQGETQYF	TGTGCCAGCAGTCCCAGACAGGGAGAGACCCAGTACTTC
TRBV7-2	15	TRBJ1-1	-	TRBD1	CASSPDRAGNTEAFF	TGTGCCAGCAGCCCCGACAGGGCGGGGAACACTGAAGCTTTCTTT
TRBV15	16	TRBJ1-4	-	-	CATSRDRGRAGEKLFF	TGTGCCACCAGCAGAGATCGGGGTCGGGCGGGTGAAAAACTGTTTTTT
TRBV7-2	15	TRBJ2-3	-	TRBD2	CASSLASGGPDTQYF	TGTGCCAGCAGCTTAGCGAGCGGGGGGCCAGATACGCAGTATTTT
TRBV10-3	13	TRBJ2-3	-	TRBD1	CAARQGGTDTQYF	TGTGCCGCCCGACAGGGGGGGACAGATACGCAGTATTTT
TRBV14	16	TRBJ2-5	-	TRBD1	CASSQEDRMYQETQYF	TGTGCCAGCAGCCAAGAGGACAGGATGTACCAAGAGACCCAGTACTTC
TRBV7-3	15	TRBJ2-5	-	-	CASSLMGQDKETQYF	TGTGCCAGCAGCTTAATGGGGCAGGATAAAGAGACCCAGTACTTC
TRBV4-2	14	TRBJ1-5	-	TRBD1	CASSPDRGNQPQHF	TGTGCCAGCAGCCCAGACAGGGGAAATCAGCCCCAGCATTTT
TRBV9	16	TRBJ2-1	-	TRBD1	CASTLSGTGVYNEQFF	TGTGCCAGCACGTTATCCGGGACAGGGGTGTACAATGAGCAGTTCTTC
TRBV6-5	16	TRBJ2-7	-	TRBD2	CASSYSRGGSTYEQYF	TGTGCCAGCAGTTACTCGCGCGGGGGTTCGACCTACGAGCAGTACTTC
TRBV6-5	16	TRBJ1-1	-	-	CASSYSRRVMNTEAFF	TGTGCCAGCAGTTACTCGAGAAGAGTGATGAACACTGAAGCTTTCTTT
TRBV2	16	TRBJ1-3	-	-	CASSEIGGELGNTIYF	TGTGCCAGCAGTGAAATCGGGGGGGAGCTTGGAAACACCATATATTTT
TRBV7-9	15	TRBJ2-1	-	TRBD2	CASIRPGLEVGEQFF	TGTGCCAGCATTCGACCGGGACTAGAAGTTGGTGAGCAGTTCTTC
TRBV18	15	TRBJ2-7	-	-	CASSPQDGSSYEQYF	TGTGCCAGCTCACCACAAGACGGGAGTTCCTACGAGCAGTACTTC
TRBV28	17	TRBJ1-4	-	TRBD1	CASSLDVEGTENEKLFF	TGTGCCAGCAGTTTAGACGTCGAAGGGACAGAGAATGAAAAACTGTTTTTT
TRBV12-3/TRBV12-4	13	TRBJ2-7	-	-	CASSFADRYEQYF	TGTGCCAGCAGTTTCGCCGATCGGTACGAGCAGTACTTC
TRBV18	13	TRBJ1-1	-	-	CASSTTENTEAFF	TGTGCCAGCTCAACGACAGAGAACACTGAAGCTTTCTTT
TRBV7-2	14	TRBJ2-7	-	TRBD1	CASRPGTATYEQYF	TGTGCCAGCAGACCCGGGACAGCCACCTACGAGCAGTACTTC
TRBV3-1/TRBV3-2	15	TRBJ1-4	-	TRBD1	CASSRGQGKNEKLFF	TGTGCCAGCAGCCGAGGACAGGGGAAAAATGAAAAACTGTTTTTT
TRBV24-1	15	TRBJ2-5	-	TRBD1	CATSPGQGGQETQYF	TGTGCCACCAGCCCGGGACAGGGGGGCCAAGAGACCCAGTACTTC
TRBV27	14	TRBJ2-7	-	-	CASSRRGQAYEQYF	TGTGCCAGCAGTCGCCGGGGACAAGCCTACGAGCAGTACTTC
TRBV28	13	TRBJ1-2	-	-	CASSLPQNYGYTF	TGTGCCAGCAGTTTACCGCAGAACTATGGCTACACCTTC
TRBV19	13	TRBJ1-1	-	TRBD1	CASRGQSNTEAFF	TGTGCCAGTAGGGGACAGTCCAACACTGAAGCTTTCTTT
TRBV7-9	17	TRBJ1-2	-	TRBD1	CASSNSREDRGSYGYTF	TGTGCCAGCAGTAACAGCCGAGAGGACAGGGGTTCCTATGGCTACACCTTC
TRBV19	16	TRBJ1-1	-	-	CASLPGGTYMNTEAFF	TGTGCCAGCCTTCCGGGGGGCACTTACATGAACACTGAAGCTTTCTTT
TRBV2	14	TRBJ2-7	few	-	CASSVWQGSYEQYF	TGTGCCAGCAGTGTATGGCAGGGTAGCTACGAGCAGTACTTC
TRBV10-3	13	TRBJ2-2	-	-	CAIKTGITGELFF	TGTGCCATCAAAACAGGGATCACCGGGGAGCTGTTTTTT
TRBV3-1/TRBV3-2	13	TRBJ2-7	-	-	CASSQIGVTEQYF	TGTGCCAGCAGCCAAATCGGGGTTACCGAGCAGTACTTC
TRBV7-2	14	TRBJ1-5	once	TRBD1	CASSPRTGGQPQHF	TGTGCCAGCAGCCCTCGGACAGGGGGTCAGCCCCAGCATTTT
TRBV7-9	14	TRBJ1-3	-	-	CASSLPREGNTIYF	TGTGCCAGCAGCTTACCCAGGGAAGGAAACACCATATATTTT
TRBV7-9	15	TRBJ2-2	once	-	CASSLGPGDTGELFF	TGTGCCAGCAGCTTAGGCCCAGGGGACACCGGGGAGCTGTTTTTT
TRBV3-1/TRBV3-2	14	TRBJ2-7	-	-	CASSQQGLSYEQYF	TGTGCCAGCAGCCAACAGGGTTTATCCTACGAGCAGTACTTC